This note documents a single T cell receptor beta chain sequence. Its antigen remains unidentified. The sample belongs to a study of T-cell memory formation after mild COVID-19. About the study: Largely, TCR clusters stayed within a single donor. Overall study findings and caveats: Contracting clones, day 15 to 85, had balanced CD4/CD8, and later expanders favored CD4+.

Using constant-segment primers, 5'RACE produced TCR alpha and TCR beta cDNA libraries carrying sample barcodes and UMIs. TCRdb independently ran MiXCR on the 5' RACE reads; one entry per CDR3 protein. The data contain 75,000 to 95,000 distinct CDR3 sequences, approximately 13% of them singletons. The ends were cut back, 3 bases at V and 6 bases at J, with 18 bases in the middle. The CDR3 spans 16 residues. The origin of this receptor is an adult woman who had mild COVID-19 (a few samples of this study predate the infection). Cell type and time point are not known. Sequencing used PBMCs or a T cell subset sorted from them (not recorded which). This rearrangement joins TRBV12-3 or TRBV12-4 to TRBJ2-1, with D uncertain. In nucleotides, the CDR3 is TGTGCCAGCAGTTTCCCCTCGGGCTCGGTCATCAATGAGCAGTTCTTC. Protein: CASSFPSGSVINEQFF.